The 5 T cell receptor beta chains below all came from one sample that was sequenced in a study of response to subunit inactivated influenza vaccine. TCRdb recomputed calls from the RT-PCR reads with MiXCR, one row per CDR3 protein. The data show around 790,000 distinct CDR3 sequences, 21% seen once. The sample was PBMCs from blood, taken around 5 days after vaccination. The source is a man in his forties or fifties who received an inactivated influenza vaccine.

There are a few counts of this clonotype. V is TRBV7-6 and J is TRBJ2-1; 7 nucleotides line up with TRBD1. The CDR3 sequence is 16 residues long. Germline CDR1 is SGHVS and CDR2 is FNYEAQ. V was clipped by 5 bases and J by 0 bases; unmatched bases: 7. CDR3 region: CASSHSTGYSYNEQFF. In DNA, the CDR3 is TGTGCCAGCAGCCACTCGACAGGGTACTCCTACAATGAGCAGTTCTTC.

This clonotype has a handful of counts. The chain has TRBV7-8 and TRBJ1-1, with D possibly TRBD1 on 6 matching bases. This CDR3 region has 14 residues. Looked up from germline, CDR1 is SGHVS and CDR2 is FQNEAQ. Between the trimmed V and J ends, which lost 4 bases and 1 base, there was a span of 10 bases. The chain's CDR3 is CASSSGTTNTEAFF. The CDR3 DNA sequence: TGTGCCAGCAGCTCAGGGACAACGAACACTGAAGCTTTCTTT.

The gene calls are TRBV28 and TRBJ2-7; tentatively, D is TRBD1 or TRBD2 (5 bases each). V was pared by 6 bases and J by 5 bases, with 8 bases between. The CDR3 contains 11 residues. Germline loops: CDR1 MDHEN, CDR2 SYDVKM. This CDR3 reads CASSGAHEQYF. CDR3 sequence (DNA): TGTGCCAGCAGCGGGGCCCACGAGCAGTACTTC. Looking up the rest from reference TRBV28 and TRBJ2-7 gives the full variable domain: DVKVTQSSRYLVKRTGEKVFLECVQDMDHENMFWYRQDPGLGLRLIYFSYDVKMKEKGDIPEGYSVSREKKERFSLILESASTNQTSMYLCASSGAHEQYFGPGTRLTVT.

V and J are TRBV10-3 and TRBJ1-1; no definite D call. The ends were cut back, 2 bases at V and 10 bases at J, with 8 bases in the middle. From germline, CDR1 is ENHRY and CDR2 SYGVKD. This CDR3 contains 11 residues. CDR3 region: CAISEGERAFF. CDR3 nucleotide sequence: TGTGCCATCAGTGAGGGGGAAAGAGCTTTCTTT.

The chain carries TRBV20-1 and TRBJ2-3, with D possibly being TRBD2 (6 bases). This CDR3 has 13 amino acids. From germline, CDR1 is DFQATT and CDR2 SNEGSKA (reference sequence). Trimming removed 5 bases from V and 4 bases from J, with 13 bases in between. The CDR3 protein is CSAYRDWPDTQYF. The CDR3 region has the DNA TGCAGTGCTTACCGGGACTGGCCAGATACGCAGTATTTT.